What follows describes a single TCR beta chain. V lost 6 bases and J lost 3; bases outside the gene matches: 12. This CDR3 is built from 18 residues. Germline values: CDR1 LNHDA, CDR2 SQIVND (reference sequence). The sample belongs to a study of T cell responses to AZD1222 COVID-19 vaccine. Repertoires were generated with immunoSEQ multiplex PCR, while TCRdb's copy carries only in-frame clones and drops some. Of roughly 100,000 clones listed, roughly 80% are singletons. This specimen was peripheral blood, taken on day 0 of AZD1222 vaccination. V and J are TRBV19 and TRBJ2-6; 9 nucleotides agree with TRBD1. This TCR derives from an adult in good health. DNA of the CDR3: TGTGCCAGTAGGGGTAGGGACAGGGAGGTTCGTGGGGCCAACGTCCTGACTTTC. Its translation: CASRGRDREVRGANVLTF.